The 5 T cell receptor beta chains reported below all come from one sample, sequenced in a study of blood T cell repertoires in COVID-19. Sequencing used immunoSEQ multiplex PCR; TCRdb keeps in-frame clones, though not all of them. The sample has approximately 260,000 clones, 82% seen once. Sequencing was done on a sample of peripheral blood. The receptor source for this set is a woman of 80 years or more with active or convalescent COVID-19.

This chain connects TRBV9 to TRBJ2-1; 8 bases map to TRBD2. V lost 2 bases and J lost 7; bases outside the gene matches: 14. This CDR3 region has 17 residues. The germline V gene encodes CDR1 SGDLS and CDR2 YYNGEE. CDR3 coding DNA: TGTGCCAGCAGCGTCCGGACTAGCCGGGGGCTCCTGAATGAGCAGTTCTTC. This codes for CASSVRTSRGLLNEQFF.

The chain has TRBV3-1 (or the pseudogene TRBV3-2) and TRBJ1-1; TRBD1 matches 8 bases. Germline V lookup: CDR1 LGHDT, CDR2 YNNKEL (reference sequence). Trimming cost V 4 bases and J 4 bases; bases outside gene matches: 5. The CDR3 is made up of 14 amino acids. The CDR3 protein is CASSLNTGGTEAFF. The DNA of the CDR3 is TGTGCCAGCAGCCTAAATACAGGGGGCACTGAAGCTTTCTTT.

The chain recombines TRBV5-6 with TRBJ1-3; D not resolved. Germline CDR1 SGHDT, CDR2 YYEEEE. V was cut by 0 bases and J by 8 bases, with 12 bases left in between. CDR3 length: 14 residues. The CDR3 sequence: CASSLGPLGDTIYF. The CDR3 region has the DNA TGTGCCAGCAGCTTGGGACCTCTCGGGGACACCATATATTTT.

The chain recombines TRBV4-1 with TRBJ1-5; weak D call: TRBD1 (5 bases). The CDR3 covers 14 residues. Looked up from germline, CDR1 is MGHRA and CDR2 is YSYEKL. V lost 0 bases, J lost 9 bases, and 12 bases lay in between. The DNA of the CDR3 is TGCGCCAGCAGCCAAGACAGGGTAGCGGGGCCCCAGCATTTT. Protein: CASSQDRVAGPQHF.

The chain links TRBV6-2 or TRBV6-3 to TRBJ2-7; the match to TRBD2 covers 12 bases. Germline CDR1 and CDR2: MNHEY and SVGEGT. After removal of 5 bases from V and 10 bases from J, the junction contained 6 bases not matched to a gene. The CDR3 consists of 13 residues. The CDR3: CASSARLAGVQYF. The CDR3 DNA is TGTGCCAGCAGTGCGCGACTAGCGGGGGTCCAGTACTTC.